Each of the 19 T cell receptor beta chains below was sequenced from the same sample in a study of blood T cell repertoires in COVID-19. Data came from immunoSEQ multiplex PCR; TCRdb stores just in-frame clones and leaves some out. The repertoire holds approximately 200,000 clones, with 75% to 90% as singletons. The specimen was PBMCs or T cells enriched from blood (not recorded which). These receptors were obtained from a man aged 40-49 years who had recovered from COVID-19.

J is TRBJ2-7 and V is TRBV3-1 (or the pseudogene TRBV3-2), with D maybe TRBD2 (6 bases). This CDR3 has 15 residues. V was trimmed by 1 base and J by 0 bases, leaving 10 bases between them. Per the germline V gene, CDR1 is LGHDT and CDR2 is YNNKEL (reference sequence). The CDR3: CASSQGGLSSYEQYF. The CDR3 region has the DNA TGTGCCAGCAGCCAAGGGGGACTCAGCTCCTACGAGCAGTACTTC.

This clone has just a few counts. The CDR3 here is CASSLSTGGISKNIQYF. CDR3 DNA: TGTGCCAGCAGCTTAAGTACGGGGGGGATTTCCAAAAACATTCAGTACTTC. The chain couples TRBV7-9 to TRBJ2-4; 8 nucleotides agree with TRBD2. This CDR3 is built from 17 residues. Unmatched junction bases numbered 8, after V lost 2 bases and J lost 2 bases. CDR1 is SEHNR and CDR2 is FQNEAQ in the germline V gene (reference sequence).

This clone appeared a few times. J is TRBJ1-3 and V is TRBV19; D might be TRBD1 (5 bases). The V end was cut by 5 bases, the J end by 0 bases, with 11 bases between. The length of the CDR3 is 15 residues. Germline V gene sequence: CDR1 LNHDA, CDR2 SQIVND (reference sequence). In DNA form, the CDR3 reads TGTGCCAGTAGTGTACAGGTATACTCTGGAAACACCATATATTTT. Its translation is CASSVQVYSGNTIYF.

The chain is built from TRBV4-1 and TRBJ2-3, with TRBD1 as a possible D gene (6 bases). CDR3 length: 17 amino acids. Germline V CDR1 and CDR2: MGHRA, YSYEKL. V was shortened by 0 bases and J by 1 base, with 14 bases between the two germline ends. In nucleotides, the CDR3 is TGCGCCAGCAGCCAAGATCAAACAGGGTATGGCACAGATACGCAGTATTTT. It is translated as CASSQDQTGYGTDTQYF.

This clone was seen more than once but under ten times. The DNA of the CDR3 is TGTGCCAGCAGCCTGACTAGCGGGGCGGCCGAGCAGTACTTC. Residues: CASSLTSGAAEQYF. The rearrangement links TRBV3-1 (or the pseudogene TRBV3-2) to TRBJ2-7; the match to TRBD2 covers 11 bases. The V and J ends lost 4 bases and 6 bases, in that order; junction bases with no gene match: 5. Looked up from germline, CDR1 is LGHDT and CDR2 is YNNKEL (reference sequence). The CDR3 contains 14 residues.

This sequence joins TRBV4-1 and TRBJ2-3; 7 nucleotides line up with TRBD2. The V and J ends lost 0 bases and 11 bases, in that order; junction bases with no gene match: 14. Per the germline V gene, CDR1 is MGHRA and CDR2 is YSYEKL. This CDR3 contains 16 residues. The CDR3: CASSQEGGRTLGGQYF. The DNA for the CDR3 is TGCGCCAGCAGCCAAGAGGGCGGGAGAACCCTCGGAGGGCAGTATTTT.

The V call is TRBV4-1, the J call TRBJ2-7; no clear D gene. CDR3 size: 13 residues. Germline V CDR1 and CDR2: MGHRA, YSYEKL. Trimming stripped 4 bases from V and 0 bases from J, with 7 bases between. The CDR3 DNA follows: TGCGCCAGCAGCCCCCGAGGCTCCTACGAGCAGTACTTC. It codes for CASSPRGSYEQYF.

The gene calls are TRBV28 and TRBJ1-4; 7 positions match TRBD1. Trimming cost V 6 bases and J 7 bases; bases outside gene matches: 8. CDR3 length equals 14 residues. CDR1 is MDHEN and CDR2 is SYDVKM in the germline V gene. The CDR3 coding sequence is TGTGCCAGCAGCCTACGGACAGGACGTGAAAAACTGTTTTTT. Its protein is CASSLRTGREKLFF.

The gene calls are TRBV27 and TRBJ2-7; 14 bases fit TRBD2. CDR3 length: 17 residues. Germline-derived CDR1 and CDR2 are MNHEY and SMNVEV (reference sequence). The V and J ends lost 0 bases and 3 bases, in that order; junction bases with no gene match: 4. CDR3 sequence: CASSLSWGLAGVYEQYF. For the CDR3, the DNA is TGTGCCAGCAGTTTATCTTGGGGACTAGCGGGAGTCTACGAGCAGTACTTC.

The chain is built from TRBV5-1 and TRBJ2-7; TRBD2 matches at 16 bases. V lost 4 bases, J lost 3 bases, and 19 bases stayed unmatched. CDR3 length: 21 residues. Looked up from germline, CDR1 is SGHRS and CDR2 is YFSETQ. CDR3 in DNA: TGCGCCAGCAGCCTGCCTCCTCCGGGACTAGCGGGAGGGCTAACCCACTACGAGCAGTACTTC. Protein product: CASSLPPPGLAGGLTHYEQYF.

The V call is TRBV30, the J call TRBJ1-3, with no clear D. V was shortened by 4 bases and J by 4 bases, with 14 bases between the two germline ends. The CDR3 loop spans 14 amino acids. From germline, CDR1 is GTSNPN and CDR2 SVGIG (reference sequence). The CDR3 is CAWNPWRGGNTIYF. The DNA of the CDR3 is TGTGCCTGGAATCCCTGGCGGGGAGGAAACACCATATATTTT.

In its sample, this clone was seen once. The rearrangement links TRBV2 to TRBJ1-4, with D tentatively TRBD1 (5 bases). CDR1 SNHLY and CDR2 FYNNEI come from the germline V gene. This CDR3 has 15 residues. V lost 7 bases and J lost 0, with 12 bases in between. Here the CDR3 DNA reads TGTGCCAGCATAATGGGGGGGGCAACTAATGAAAAACTGTTTTTT. Its translation is CASIMGGATNEKLFF.

The chain is built from TRBV6-5 and TRBJ1-6, with TRBD1 as a possible D gene (6 bases). The length of the CDR3 is 14 residues. Germline CDR1 reads MNHEY; CDR2 reads SVGAGI. The V and J ends lost 6 bases and 9 bases respectively, with 15 bases between them. In nucleotides, the CDR3 is TGTGCCAGCAGCCCGGGCAGGGGAGTTTCACCCCTCCACTTT. This gives the protein CASSPGRGVSPLHF.

This clone appeared once. The chain has TRBV3-1 (or the pseudogene TRBV3-2) and TRBJ2-4; a possible D gene is TRBD2 (5 bases). The CDR3 consists of 12 residues. Trimming pared 5 bases from V and 9 bases from J, leaving 11 bases between. Germline loops: CDR1 LGHDT, CDR2 YNNKEL (reference sequence). The CDR3 reads CASSINEGIQYF. The CDR3 DNA sequence: TGTGCCAGCAGCATCAATGAGGGCATTCAGTACTTC.

The V and J genes are TRBV4-1 and TRBJ1-6; unclear D gene. The CDR3 length is 14 residues. Per the germline V gene, CDR1 is MGHRA and CDR2 is YSYEKL. V lost 0 bases and J 14 bases, leaving 14 bases between the germline ends. In DNA form, the CDR3 reads TGCGCCAGCAGCCAAGATTGGTCAGTATTCACCCTCCACTTT. As protein: CASSQDWSVFTLHF.

The chain employs TRBV12-3 or TRBV12-4 and TRBJ2-3; D call uncertain. Trimming took 10 bases from V and 4 from J, leaving 12 bases between them. CDR3 length equals 12 residues. The CDR3, as DNA: TGTGCCACCACCCCCGGGTCAGATACGCAGTATTTT. This encodes CATTPGSDTQYF.

V usage is TRBV3-1 (or the pseudogene TRBV3-2) and J usage is TRBJ2-7; tentative D call: TRBD1 (5 bases). Trimming removed 1 base at V and 6 bases at J, with 10 bases between. CDR3 length equals 13 residues. In germline, CDR1 is LGHDT, CDR2 YNNKEL (reference sequence). In nucleotides, the CDR3 is TGTGCCAGCAGCCAAGTAAGGGGAAGCGAGCAGTACTTC. Translating it yields CASSQVRGSEQYF.

This chain links TRBV6-2 or TRBV6-3 with TRBJ2-6; D uncertain. CDR3 size: 15 residues. Germline loops: CDR1 MNHEY, CDR2 SVGEGT. Deletions cut 0 bases from V and 0 bases from J, with 3 bases between. The chain's CDR3 is CASSYSLSGANVLTF. The CDR3 DNA is TGTGCCAGCAGTTACTCTCTCTCTGGGGCCAACGTCCTGACTTTC.

The chain carries TRBV19 and TRBJ1-1; D is ambiguous. V lost 3 bases and J lost 0, with 5 bases in between. This CDR3 spans 13 amino acids. From germline, CDR1 is LNHDA and CDR2 SQIVND (reference sequence). CDR3 in DNA: TGTGCCAGTAGTATTTCTGTGAACACTGAAGCTTTCTTT. This sequence encodes CASSISVNTEAFF.